The 7 T cell receptor beta chains below all came from one sample that was sequenced in a study of blood T cell repertoires in COVID-19. TCRdb keeps only in-frame clones here, not all; method: immunoSEQ multiplex PCR. Of 280,000 or so clones listed, roughly 88% are singletons. The specimen sequenced was peripheral blood. These receptors all stem from a woman aged 25 to 39 who had recovered from COVID-19.

This clone is a singleton in its sample. The chain carries TRBV6-5 and TRBJ1-3; the D gene is possibly TRBD1 (5 bases). Germline-derived CDR1 and CDR2 are MNHEY and SVGAGI. V was trimmed by 6 bases and J by 0 bases, leaving 12 bases between them. The length of the CDR3 is 15 residues. The CDR3, as DNA: TGTGCCAGCAGGCCGACAGTCGACTCTGGAAACACCATATATTTT. It translates to CASRPTVDSGNTIYF.

The J gene is TRBJ1-5, the V gene TRBV7-2, with TRBD1 matching 8 bases. This CDR3 has 16 residues. The germline V gene encodes CDR1 SGHTA and CDR2 FQGNSA. The junction had 11 bases not matched to a gene; V was cut back by 3 bases and J by 7 bases. CDR3 loop: CASSFSGGASGQPQHF. The DNA for the CDR3 is TGTGCCAGCAGCTTCTCAGGGGGCGCGTCGGGCCAGCCCCAGCATTTT.

The chain combines TRBV4-3 with TRBJ1-1; 8 nucleotides line up with TRBD1. Germline V lookup: CDR1 LGHNA, CDR2 YSLEER. The CDR3 loop spans 15 amino acids. The trim removed 3 bases at V and 5 bases at J, leaving 8 bases unmatched. CDR3 region: CASSHRTGRRTEAFF. In nucleotides, the CDR3 is TGCGCCAGCAGCCACCGGACAGGGCGAAGGACTGAAGCTTTCTTT.

This clone was recorded a few times. This rearrangement joins TRBV5-1 to TRBJ2-1, with 9 bases that match TRBD1. The CDR3 extends over 17 amino acids. With 10 bases clipped from V and 4 bases from J, the junction kept 18 bases outside the gene matches. Germline V CDR1 and CDR2: SGHRS, YFSETQ. CDR3 in amino acids: CAFFKGTGNLTYNEQFF. DNA of the CDR3: TGCGCCTTCTTCAAGGGGACAGGGAATTTGACTTACAATGAGCAGTTCTTC.

The chain links TRBV5-6 to TRBJ2-5; D remains unclear. The end of the DNA aligns better with TRBJ2-7, so the J call may be wrong. The V gene's germline CDR1 is SGHDT and CDR2 YYEEEE. This CDR3 has 12 amino acids. CDR3 loop: CASSLLNYEQYF. The CDR3 DNA reads TGTGCCAGCAGCTTACTCAACTACGAGCAGTACTTC.

The chain links TRBV10-3 to TRBJ1-2; the D is unclear. The CDR3 consists of 15 residues. V was clipped by 4 bases and J by 4 bases, with 16 bases between them. CDR1 and CDR2 (germline): ENHRY, SYGVKD. CDR3 in DNA: TGTGCCATCAGTGCGACCGCGGCCCCCCTCTATGGCTACACCTTC. Translation gives CAISATAAPLYGYTF.

The chain uses TRBV18 and TRBJ1-5, with D unclear. Per germline, CDR1 KGHSH and CDR2 LQKENI. This CDR3 has 13 residues. The V end was cut by 6 bases, the J end by 4 bases, with 10 bases between. The CDR3 region has the DNA TGTGCCAGCTCCCGGTACTTGAATCAGCCCCAGCATTTT. It translates to CASSRYLNQPQHF. Full variable domain (remainder filled in from reference TRBV18 and TRBJ1-5): NAGVMQNPRHLVRRRGQEARLRCSPMKGHSHVYWYRQLPEEGLKFMVYLQKENIIDESGMPKERFSAEFPKEGPSILRIQQVVRGDSAAYFCASSRYLNQPQHFGDGTRLSIL.